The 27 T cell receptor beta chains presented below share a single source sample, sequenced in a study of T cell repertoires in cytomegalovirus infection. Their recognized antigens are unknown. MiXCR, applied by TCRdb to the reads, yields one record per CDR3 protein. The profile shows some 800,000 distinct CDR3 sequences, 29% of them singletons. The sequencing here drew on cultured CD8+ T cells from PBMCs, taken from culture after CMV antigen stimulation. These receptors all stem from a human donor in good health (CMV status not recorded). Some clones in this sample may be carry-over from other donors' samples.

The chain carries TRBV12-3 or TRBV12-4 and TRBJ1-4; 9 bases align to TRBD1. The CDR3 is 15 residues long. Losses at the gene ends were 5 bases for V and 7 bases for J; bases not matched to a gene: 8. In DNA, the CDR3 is TGTGCCAGCAGTCTCTGGGACAGGGAGGGTGAAAAACTGTTTTTT. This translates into CASSLWDREGEKLFF.

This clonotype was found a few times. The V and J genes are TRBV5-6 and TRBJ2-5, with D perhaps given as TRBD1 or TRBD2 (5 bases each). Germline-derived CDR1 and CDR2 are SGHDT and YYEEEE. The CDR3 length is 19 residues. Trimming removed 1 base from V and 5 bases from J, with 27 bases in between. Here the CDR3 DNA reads TGTGCCAGCAGCTTGAATGAGCTTGGGGACGTGGATTTTGCTGAGACCCAGTACTTC. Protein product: CASSLNELGDVDFAETQYF.

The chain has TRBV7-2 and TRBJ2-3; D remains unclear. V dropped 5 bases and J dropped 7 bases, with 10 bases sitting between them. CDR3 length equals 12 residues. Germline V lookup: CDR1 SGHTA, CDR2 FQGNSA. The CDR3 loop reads CASSDGWYTQYF. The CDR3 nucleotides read TGTGCCAGCAGCGATGGGTGGTATACGCAGTATTTT.

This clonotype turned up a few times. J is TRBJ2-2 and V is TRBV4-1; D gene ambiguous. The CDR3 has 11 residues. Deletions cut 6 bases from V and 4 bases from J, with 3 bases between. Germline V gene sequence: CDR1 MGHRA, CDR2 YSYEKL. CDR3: CASRATGELFF. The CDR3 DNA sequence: TGCGCCAGCAGGGCCACCGGGGAGCTGTTTTTT.

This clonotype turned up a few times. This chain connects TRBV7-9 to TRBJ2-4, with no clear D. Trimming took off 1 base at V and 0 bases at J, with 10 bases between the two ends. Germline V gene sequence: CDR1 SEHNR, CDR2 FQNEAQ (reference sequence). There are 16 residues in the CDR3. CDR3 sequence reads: CASSLEVQRAKNIQYF. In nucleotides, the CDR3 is TGTGCCAGCAGCTTAGAGGTTCAGAGAGCCAAAAACATTCAGTACTTC.

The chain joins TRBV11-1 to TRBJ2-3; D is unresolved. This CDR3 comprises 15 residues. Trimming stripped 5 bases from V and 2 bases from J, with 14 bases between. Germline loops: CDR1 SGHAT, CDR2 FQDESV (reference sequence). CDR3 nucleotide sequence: TGTGCCAGCAGCCCCCTGGGCAAGCACACAGATACGCAGTATTTT. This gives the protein CASSPLGKHTDTQYF.

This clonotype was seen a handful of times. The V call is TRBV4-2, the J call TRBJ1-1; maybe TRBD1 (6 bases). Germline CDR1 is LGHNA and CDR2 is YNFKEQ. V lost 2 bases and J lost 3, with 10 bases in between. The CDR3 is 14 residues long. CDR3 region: CASSQRRTDTEAFF. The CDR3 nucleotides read TGTGCCAGCAGCCAAAGAAGGACAGACACTGAAGCTTTCTTT.

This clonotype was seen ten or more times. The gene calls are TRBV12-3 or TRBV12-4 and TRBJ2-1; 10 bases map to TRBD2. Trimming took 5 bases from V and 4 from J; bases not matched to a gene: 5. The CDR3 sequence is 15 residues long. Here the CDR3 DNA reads TGTGCCAGCAGTCCCGGGACTAGCGTTTACAATGAGCAGTTCTTC. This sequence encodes CASSPGTSVYNEQFF.

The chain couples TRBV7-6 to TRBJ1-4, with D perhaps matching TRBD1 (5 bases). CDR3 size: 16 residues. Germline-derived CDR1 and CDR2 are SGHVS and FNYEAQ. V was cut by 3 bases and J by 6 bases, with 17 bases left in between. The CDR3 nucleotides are TGTGCCAGCAGCTTTCACCTCAGGGAAGACGATGAAAAACTGTTTTTT. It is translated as CASSFHLREDDEKLFF.

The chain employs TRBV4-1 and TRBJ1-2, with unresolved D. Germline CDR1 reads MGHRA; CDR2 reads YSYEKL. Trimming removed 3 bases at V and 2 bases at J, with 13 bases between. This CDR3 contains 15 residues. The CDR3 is CASSQERSQNYGYTF. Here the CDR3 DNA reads TGCGCCAGCAGCCAGGAGAGATCTCAGAACTATGGCTACACCTTC.

CDR3 coding DNA: TGTGCCAGCAGTACACCGGGACTCAAAAGCTCCTACGAGCAGTACTTC. Translation: CASSTPGLKSSYEQYF. This chain links TRBV6-2 or TRBV6-3 with TRBJ2-7; possibly TRBD2 for D (6 bases). V gave up 5 bases and J gave up 0 bases, with 17 bases separating them. Germline V gene sequence: CDR1 MNHEY, CDR2 SVGEGT. This CDR3 is 16 amino acids long.

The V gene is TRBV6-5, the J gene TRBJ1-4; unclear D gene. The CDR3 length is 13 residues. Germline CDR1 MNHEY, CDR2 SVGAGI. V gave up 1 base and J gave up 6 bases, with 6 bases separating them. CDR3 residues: CASSYYPYEKLFF. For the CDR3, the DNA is TGTGCCAGCAGTTACTATCCATATGAAAAACTGTTTTTT.

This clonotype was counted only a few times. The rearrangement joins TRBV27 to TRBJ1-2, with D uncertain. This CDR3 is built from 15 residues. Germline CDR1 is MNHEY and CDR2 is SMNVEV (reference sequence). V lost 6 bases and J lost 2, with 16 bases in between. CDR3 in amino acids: CASSGGLSPNYGYTF. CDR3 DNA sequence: TGTGCCAGCAGCGGTGGGTTAAGTCCGAACTATGGCTACACCTTC.

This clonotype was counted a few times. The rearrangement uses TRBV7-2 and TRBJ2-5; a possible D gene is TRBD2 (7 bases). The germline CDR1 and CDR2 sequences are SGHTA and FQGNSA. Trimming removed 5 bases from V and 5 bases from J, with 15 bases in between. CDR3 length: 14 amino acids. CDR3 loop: CASSLRGASETQYF. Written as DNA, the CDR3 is TGTGCCAGCAGCCTTCGGGGGGCCAGCGAGACCCAGTACTTC.

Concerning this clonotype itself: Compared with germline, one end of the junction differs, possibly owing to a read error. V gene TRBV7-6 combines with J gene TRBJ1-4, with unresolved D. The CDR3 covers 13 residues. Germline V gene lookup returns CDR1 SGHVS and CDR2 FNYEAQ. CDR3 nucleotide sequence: TGTGCTAGCAGCCCTAGTCCCACTGAAAAACTGTTTTTT. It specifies CASSPSPTEKLFF. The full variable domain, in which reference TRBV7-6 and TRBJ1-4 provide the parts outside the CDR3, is GAGVSQSPRYKVTKRGQDVALRCDPISGHVSLYWYRQALGQGPEFLTYFNYEAQQDKSGLPNDRFSAERPEGSISTLTIQRTEQRDSAMYRCASSPSPTEKLFFGSGTQLSVL.

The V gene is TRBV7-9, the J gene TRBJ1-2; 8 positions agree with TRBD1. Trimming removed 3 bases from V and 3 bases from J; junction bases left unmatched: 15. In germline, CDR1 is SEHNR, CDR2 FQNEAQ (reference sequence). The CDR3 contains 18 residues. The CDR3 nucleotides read TGTGCCAGCAGCTTCTCCGGGACAGGCCGGATTCAAGACTATGGCTACACCTTC. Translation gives CASSFSGTGRIQDYGYTF.

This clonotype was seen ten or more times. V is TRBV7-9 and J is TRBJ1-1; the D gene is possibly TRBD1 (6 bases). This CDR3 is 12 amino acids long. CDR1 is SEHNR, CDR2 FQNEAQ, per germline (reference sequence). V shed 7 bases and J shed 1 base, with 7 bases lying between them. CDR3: CASTTGNTEAFF. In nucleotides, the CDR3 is TGTGCCAGCACGACAGGGAACACTGAAGCTTTCTTT.

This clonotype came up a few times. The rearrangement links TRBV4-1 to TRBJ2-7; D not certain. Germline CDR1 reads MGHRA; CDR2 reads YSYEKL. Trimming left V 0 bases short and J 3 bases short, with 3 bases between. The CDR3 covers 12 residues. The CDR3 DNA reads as TGCGCCAGCAGCCAAGAGGACTACGAGCAGTACTTC. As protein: CASSQEDYEQYF.

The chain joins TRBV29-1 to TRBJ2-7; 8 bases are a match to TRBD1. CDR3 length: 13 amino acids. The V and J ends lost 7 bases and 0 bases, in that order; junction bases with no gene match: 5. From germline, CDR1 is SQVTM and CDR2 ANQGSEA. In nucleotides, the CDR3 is TGCAGCGGGACCGGGACAGGCTCCTACGAGCAGTACTTC. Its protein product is CSGTGTGSYEQYF.

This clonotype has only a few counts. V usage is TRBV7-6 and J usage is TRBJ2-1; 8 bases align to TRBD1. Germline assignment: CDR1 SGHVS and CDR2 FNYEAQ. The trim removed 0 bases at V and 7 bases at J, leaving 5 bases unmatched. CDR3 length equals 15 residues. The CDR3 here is CASSLALDRANEQFF. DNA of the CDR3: TGTGCCAGCAGCTTAGCCCTGGACAGGGCAAATGAGCAGTTCTTC.

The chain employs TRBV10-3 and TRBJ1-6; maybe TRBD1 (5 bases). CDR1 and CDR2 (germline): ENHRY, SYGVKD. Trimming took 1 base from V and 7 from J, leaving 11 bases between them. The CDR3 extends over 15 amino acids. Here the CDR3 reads CAISEFDSLNSPLHF. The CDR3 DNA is TGTGCCATCAGTGAGTTTGACAGTTTGAATTCACCCCTCCACTTT.

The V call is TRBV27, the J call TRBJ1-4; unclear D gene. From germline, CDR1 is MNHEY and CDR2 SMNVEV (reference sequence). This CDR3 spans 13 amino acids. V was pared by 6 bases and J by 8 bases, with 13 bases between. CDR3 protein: CASSPRSSEKLFF. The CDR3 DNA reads TGTGCCAGCAGCCCAAGATCCAGCGAAAAACTGTTTTTT.

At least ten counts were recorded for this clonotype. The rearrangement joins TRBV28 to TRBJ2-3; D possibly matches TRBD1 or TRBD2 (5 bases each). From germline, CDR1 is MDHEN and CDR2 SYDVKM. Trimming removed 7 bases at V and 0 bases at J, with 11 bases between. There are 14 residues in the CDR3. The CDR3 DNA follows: TGTGCCAGCAACTTGGGACCGAGCACAGATACGCAGTATTTT. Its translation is CASNLGPSTDTQYF.

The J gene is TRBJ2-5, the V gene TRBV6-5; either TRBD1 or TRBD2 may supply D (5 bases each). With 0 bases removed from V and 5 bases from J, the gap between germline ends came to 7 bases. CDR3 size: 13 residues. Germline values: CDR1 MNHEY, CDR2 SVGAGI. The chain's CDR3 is CASSYSGTETQYF. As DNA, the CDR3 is TGTGCCAGCAGTTACTCAGGGACGGAGACCCAGTACTTC.

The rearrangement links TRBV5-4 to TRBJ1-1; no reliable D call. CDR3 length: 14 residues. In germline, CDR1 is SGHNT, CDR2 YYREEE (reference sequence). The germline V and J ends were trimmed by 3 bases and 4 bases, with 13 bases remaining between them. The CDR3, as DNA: TGTGCCAGCAGCTCGTGGGTCTCGGGCACTGAAGCTTTCTTT. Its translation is CASSSWVSGTEAFF.

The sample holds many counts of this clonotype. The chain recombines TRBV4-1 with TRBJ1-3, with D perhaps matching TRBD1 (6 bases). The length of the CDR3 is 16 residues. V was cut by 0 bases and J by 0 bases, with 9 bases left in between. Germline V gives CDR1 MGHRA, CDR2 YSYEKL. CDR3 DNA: TGCGCCAGCAGCCAAGATCGGACAGACTCTGGAAACACCATATATTTT. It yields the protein CASSQDRTDSGNTIYF.

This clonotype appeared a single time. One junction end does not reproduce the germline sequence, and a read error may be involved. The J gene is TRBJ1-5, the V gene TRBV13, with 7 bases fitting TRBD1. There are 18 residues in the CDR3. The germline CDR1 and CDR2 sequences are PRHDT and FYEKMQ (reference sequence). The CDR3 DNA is TGCGCCAGCAGCCGGCGGGACAGCGCTAGTTCCAGCAATCAGCCCCAGCATTTT. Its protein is CASSRRDSASSSNQPQHF.